This T cell receptor beta chain was identified during a study of cytomegalovirus exposure and HLA in healthy donors. Study findings and constraints: TCR beta sequences reportedly predicted most subjects' HLA-A and HLA-B alleles accurately. Specific recognition of CMV antigens was confirmed in vitro for a few chains (all CMV-associated). Rarity marked most TCR sequences, yet some public TCRs occurred in many donors. Sequencing depth roughly uniform across donors was assumed in presence/absence analyses.

The CDR3 runs to 13 residues. CDR1 is SEHNR, CDR2 FQNEAQ, per germline (reference sequence). The germline V and J ends were trimmed by 4 bases and 4 bases, with 10 bases remaining between them. The primer mix had 60 Vbeta and 13 Jbeta primers. Here immunoSEQ multiplex PCR was the method, and the copy in TCRdb shows in-frame clones only, minus some. In the table there are fewer than 200,000 clones, more than 75% of which are singletons. On this clone itself: Its antigen is unknown.

The chain carries TRBV7-9 and TRBJ2-5, with D possibly TRBD1 on 6 matching bases. This sequence originates from a girl aged 2-10 years in good health and CMV-seropositive. The sample was PBMCs. CDR3 coding DNA: TGTGCCAGCAGCTACGGACAGCTAGAGACCCAGTACTTC. It is translated as CASSYGQLETQYF.